These T cell receptor beta chains were read from a single sample in a study of blood T cell repertoires in COVID-19. Clones were read by immunoSEQ multiplex PCR, and TCRdb kept only the in-frame ones, dropping some. The sample includes 260,000 or so clones, roughly 87% seen only once; the top ten take roughly 9%. Material for sequencing was peripheral blood. These TCRs come from a man younger than 35 with active or convalescent COVID-19. Both conserved end residues are part of each CDR3. The D gene is left open where the match is weak. Clone sizes are given selectively: once, few, many, or a class where the clone is expanded.

v_gene: TRBV5-5
d_gene: -
abundance: -
j_gene: TRBJ2-5
CDR3aa: CASSPHWPRVQETQYF
CDR3nt: TGTGCCAGCAGCCCACACTGGCCCAGGGTCCAAGAGACCCAGTACTTC

v_gene: TRBV19
d_gene: -
abundance: once
j_gene: TRBJ1-1
CDR3aa: CASLTRANTEAFF
CDR3nt: TGTGCCAGCCTAACCAGGGCCAACACTGAAGCTTTCTTT

v_gene: TRBV5-1
d_gene: TRBD1
abundance: -
j_gene: TRBJ1-6
CDR3aa: CASSPGQGASYNSPLHF
CDR3nt: TGCGCCAGCAGTCCAGGACAGGGGGCGTCCTATAATTCACCCCTCCACTTT

v_gene: TRBV5-8
d_gene: TRBD2
abundance: -
j_gene: TRBJ2-7
CDR3aa: CASSLTGTSRLEQYF
CDR3nt: TGTGCCAGCAGCCTGACCGGGACTAGCCGTCTTGAGCAGTACTTC

v_gene: TRBV27
d_gene: -
abundance: -
j_gene: TRBJ2-1
CDR3aa: CASSKADSSYNEQFF
CDR3nt: TGTGCCAGCAGTAAAGCGGATAGCTCCTACAATGAGCAGTTCTTC

v_gene: TRBV18
d_gene: -
abundance: -
j_gene: TRBJ1-1
CDR3aa: CASSAGNTEAFF
CDR3nt: TGTGCCAGCTCCGCGGGGAACACTGAAGCTTTCTTT

v_gene: TRBV27
d_gene: -
abundance: few
j_gene: TRBJ1-2
CDR3aa: CASSFNSQGYGYTF
CDR3nt: TGTGCCAGCAGTTTCAATTCTCAGGGGTATGGCTACACCTTC

v_gene: TRBV6-2/TRBV6-3
d_gene: TRBD2
abundance: -
j_gene: TRBJ2-1
CDR3aa: CASSYSTSGYNEQFF
CDR3nt: TGTGCCAGCAGTTACTCGACTAGCGGGTACAATGAGCAGTTCTTC

v_gene: TRBV5-1
d_gene: -
abundance: -
j_gene: TRBJ1-1
CDR3aa: CASSLAFVLGPGTEAFF
CDR3nt: TGCGCCAGCAGCTTGGCCTTTGTTCTGGGGCCTGGCACTGAAGCTTTCTTT

v_gene: TRBV5-6
d_gene: TRBD1
abundance: few
j_gene: TRBJ2-7
CDR3aa: CASSLGVRQGTYEQYF
CDR3nt: TGTGCCAGCAGCTTGGGGGTCCGACAGGGAACCTACGAGCAGTACTTC

v_gene: TRBV19
d_gene: TRBD2
abundance: -
j_gene: TRBJ2-1
CDR3aa: CASLPFAGGVNEQFF
CDR3nt: TGTGCCAGTCTACCCTTCGCCGGGGGGGTGAATGAGCAGTTCTTC

v_gene: TRBV12-2
d_gene: -
abundance: -
j_gene: TRBJ2-1
CDR3aa: CASRLMTPTGSSYNEQFF
CDR3nt: TGTGCAAGTCGCTTAATGACACCCACAGGGAGCTCCTACAATGAGCAGTTCTTC

v_gene: TRBV28
d_gene: TRBD1
abundance: -
j_gene: TRBJ1-2
CDR3aa: CASNNRGYGYTF
CDR3nt: TGTGCCAGCAATAACAGGGGTTATGGCTACACCTTC

v_gene: TRBV7-2
d_gene: -
abundance: -
j_gene: TRBJ1-6
CDR3aa: CASSRDIDSYNSPLHF
CDR3nt: TGTGCCAGCAGCCGCGACATAGACTCCTATAATTCACCCCTCCACTTT

v_gene: TRBV3-1/TRBV3-2
d_gene: -
abundance: -
j_gene: TRBJ2-2
CDR3aa: CASSQNPGSGELFF
CDR3nt: TGTGCCAGCAGCCAGAATCCGGGATCCGGGGAGCTGTTTTTT

v_gene: TRBV23-1
d_gene: -
abundance: -
j_gene: TRBJ1-2
CDR3aa: CASSPTRGRYGYTF
CDR3nt: TGCGCCAGCAGTCCAACCCGTGGGCGTTATGGCTACACCTTC

v_gene: TRBV4-1
d_gene: TRBD1
abundance: -
j_gene: TRBJ1-5
CDR3aa: CASSQVGTGDRTQHF
CDR3nt: TGCGCCAGCAGCCAAGTCGGGACAGGAGATAGAACCCAGCATTTT

v_gene: TRBV10-3
d_gene: -
abundance: once
j_gene: TRBJ1-6
CDR3aa: CAIRKDSLSDSPLHF
CDR3nt: TGTGCCATCAGGAAGGACAGTCTGTCCGATTCACCCCTCCACTTT

v_gene: TRBV29-1
d_gene: TRBD1
abundance: -
j_gene: TRBJ1-2
CDR3aa: CSAGQGDYGYTF
CDR3nt: TGCAGCGCCGGACAGGGCGACTATGGCTACACCTTC

v_gene: TRBV3-1/TRBV3-2
d_gene: TRBD2
abundance: -
j_gene: TRBJ2-5
CDR3aa: CASSRAGGQETQYF
CDR3nt: TGTGCCAGCAGCCGGGCGGGGGGCCAAGAGACCCAGTACTTC

v_gene: TRBV12-3/TRBV12-4
d_gene: -
abundance: -
j_gene: TRBJ2-5
CDR3aa: CASKQGETQYF
CDR3nt: TGTGCCAGCAAGCAGGGTGAGACCCAGTACTTC

v_gene: TRBV5-4
d_gene: -
abundance: -
j_gene: TRBJ1-5
CDR3aa: CASSLDKYQPQHF
CDR3nt: TGTGCCAGCAGCTTGGATAAATATCAGCCCCAGCATTTT

v_gene: TRBV6-2/TRBV6-3
d_gene: TRBD1
abundance: -
j_gene: TRBJ1-5
CDR3aa: CASSRTGKEKPQHF
CDR3nt: TGTGCCAGCAGTAGGACAGGGAAAGAGAAGCCCCAGCATTTT

v_gene: TRBV6-2/TRBV6-3
d_gene: TRBD2
abundance: -
j_gene: TRBJ2-7
CDR3aa: CASSSLLAGGLDEQYF
CDR3nt: TGTGCCAGCAGTTCGCTACTAGCGGGGGGTCTCGACGAGCAGTACTTC

v_gene: TRBV18
d_gene: -
abundance: -
j_gene: TRBJ2-4
CDR3aa: CASSPQGRSIQYF
CDR3nt: TGTGCCAGCTCACCCCAGGGAAGGAGCATTCAGTACTTC

v_gene: TRBV15
d_gene: -
abundance: -
j_gene: TRBJ2-3
CDR3aa: CATSRGQGWADTQYF
CDR3nt: TGTGCCACCAGCAGAGGTCAGGGGTGGGCAGATACGCAGTATTTT

v_gene: TRBV7-2
d_gene: TRBD2
abundance: -
j_gene: TRBJ2-5
CDR3aa: CASSAERGGETQYF
CDR3nt: TGTGCCAGCAGCGCGGAGCGGGGGGGGGAGACCCAGTACTTC

v_gene: TRBV12-3/TRBV12-4
d_gene: -
abundance: -
j_gene: TRBJ1-1
CDR3aa: CASSLGWSTEAFF
CDR3nt: TGTGCCAGCAGTTTAGGGTGGAGCACTGAAGCTTTCTTT

v_gene: TRBV6-5
d_gene: TRBD1
abundance: -
j_gene: TRBJ1-5
CDR3aa: CATKGTVNQPQHF
CDR3nt: TGTGCCACGAAGGGGACAGTCAATCAGCCCCAGCATTTT

v_gene: TRBV5-1
d_gene: -
abundance: -
j_gene: TRBJ2-6
CDR3aa: CASRDPRAGANVLTF
CDR3nt: TGCGCCAGCAGGGACCCGAGGGCTGGGGCCAACGTCCTGACTTTC

v_gene: TRBV25-1
d_gene: -
abundance: -
j_gene: TRBJ1-1
CDR3aa: CASSTPGQGIVSEAFF
CDR3nt: TGTGCCAGCAGTACCCCAGGGCAGGGCATCGTATCTGAAGCTTTCTTT

v_gene: TRBV5-1
d_gene: TRBD1
abundance: -
j_gene: TRBJ1-1
CDR3aa: CASSMGQGRVTEAFF
CDR3nt: TGCGCCAGCAGCATGGGACAGGGGAGGGTCACTGAAGCTTTCTTT

v_gene: TRBV19
d_gene: TRBD1
abundance: once
j_gene: TRBJ1-5
CDR3aa: CASRHPGQRNQPQHF
CDR3nt: TGTGCCAGTAGGCACCCGGGACAGCGGAATCAGCCCCAGCATTTT

v_gene: TRBV7-2
d_gene: -
abundance: -
j_gene: TRBJ2-7
CDR3aa: CASSQLLTSYEQYF
CDR3nt: TGTGCCAGCAGCCAACTATTAACCTCCTACGAGCAGTACTTC

v_gene: TRBV4-1
d_gene: TRBD1
abundance: -
j_gene: TRBJ2-6
CDR3aa: CASSQEDRVVSGANVLTF
CDR3nt: TGCGCCAGCAGCCAAGAAGACAGGGTGGTGTCTGGGGCCAACGTCCTGACTTTC

v_gene: TRBV3-1/TRBV3-2
d_gene: TRBD2
abundance: -
j_gene: TRBJ2-1
CDR3aa: CASSQDRTGGPSEQFF
CDR3nt: TGTGCCAGCAGCCAAGACAGGACGGGGGGGCCTAGTGAGCAGTTCTTC

v_gene: TRBV2
d_gene: TRBD1
abundance: -
j_gene: TRBJ1-1
CDR3aa: CASRPGTGGTNTEAFF
CDR3nt: TGTGCCAGCAGACCCGGGACAGGGGGGACGAACACTGAAGCTTTCTTT